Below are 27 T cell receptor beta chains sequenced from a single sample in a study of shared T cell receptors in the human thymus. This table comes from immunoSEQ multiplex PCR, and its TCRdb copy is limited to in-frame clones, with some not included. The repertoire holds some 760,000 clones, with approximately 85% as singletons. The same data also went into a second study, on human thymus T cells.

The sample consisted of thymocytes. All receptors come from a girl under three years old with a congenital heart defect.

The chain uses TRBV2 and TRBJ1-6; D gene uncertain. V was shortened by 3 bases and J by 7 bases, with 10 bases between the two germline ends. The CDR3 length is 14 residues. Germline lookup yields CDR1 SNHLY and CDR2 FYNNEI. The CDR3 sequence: CASSEEGDNSPLHF. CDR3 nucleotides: TGTGCCAGCAGTGAGGAGGGTGACAATTCACCCCTCCACTTT.

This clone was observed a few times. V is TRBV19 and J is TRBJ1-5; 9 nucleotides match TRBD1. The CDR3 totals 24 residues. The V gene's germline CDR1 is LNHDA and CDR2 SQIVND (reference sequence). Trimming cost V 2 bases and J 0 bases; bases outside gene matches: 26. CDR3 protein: CASSIIVGTGPPTAPRISNQPQHF. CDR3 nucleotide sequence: TGTGCCAGTAGTATAATCGTCGGGACAGGGCCTCCGACTGCCCCTCGGATTAGCAATCAGCCCCAGCATTTT. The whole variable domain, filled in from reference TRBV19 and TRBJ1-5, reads DGGITQSPKYLFRKEGQNVTLSCEQNLNHDAMYWYRQDPGQGLRLIYYSQIVNDFQKGDIAEGYSVSREKKESFPLTVTSAQKNPTAFYLCASSIIVGTGPPTAPRISNQPQHFGDGTRLSIL.

In nucleotides, the CDR3 is TGTGCCAGTAGTACCCAACTAAACACTGAAGCTTTCTTT. This translates into CASSTQLNTEAFF. This chain connects TRBV19 to TRBJ1-1, with D uncertain. Between the trimmed V and J ends, which lost 4 bases and 2 bases, there was a span of 8 bases. The germline V gene encodes CDR1 LNHDA and CDR2 SQIVND (reference sequence). The CDR3 covers 13 residues.

The CDR3 DNA reads as TGCGCCAGCAGTCCTCTAGCGGGGGAAAATGAGCAGTTCTTC. Its translation is CASSPLAGENEQFF. The rearrangement links TRBV5-1 to TRBJ2-1; 10 bases map to TRBD2. With V trimmed by 5 bases and J by 7 bases, 6 bases remained unmatched. Germline CDR1 and CDR2: SGHRS and YFSETQ. This CDR3 comprises 14 residues.

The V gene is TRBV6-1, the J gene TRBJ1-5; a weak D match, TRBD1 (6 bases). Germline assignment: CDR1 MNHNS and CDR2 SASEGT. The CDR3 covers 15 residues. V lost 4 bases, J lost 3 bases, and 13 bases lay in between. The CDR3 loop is CASSAGQPDNQPQHF. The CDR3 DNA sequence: TGTGCCAGCAGTGCTGGACAGCCAGACAATCAGCCCCAGCATTTT.

This CDR3 is CASSLVYRGPNTGELFF. The CDR3, as DNA: TGCGCCAGCAGCTTGGTGTACAGGGGACCGAACACCGGGGAGCTGTTTTTT. V is TRBV5-1 and J is TRBJ2-2, with 7 bases matching TRBD1. Per the germline V gene, CDR1 is SGHRS and CDR2 is YFSETQ. V was clipped by 0 bases and J by 0 bases; unmatched bases: 5. The length of the CDR3 is 17 residues.

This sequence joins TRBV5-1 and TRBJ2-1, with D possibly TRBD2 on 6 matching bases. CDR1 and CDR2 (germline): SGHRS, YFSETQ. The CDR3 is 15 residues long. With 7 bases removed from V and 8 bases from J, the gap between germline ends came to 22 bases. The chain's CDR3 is CASSPGYPKRDEQFF. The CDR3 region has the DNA TGCGCCAGCTCCCCGGGGTATCCCAAGCGGGATGAGCAGTTCTTC.

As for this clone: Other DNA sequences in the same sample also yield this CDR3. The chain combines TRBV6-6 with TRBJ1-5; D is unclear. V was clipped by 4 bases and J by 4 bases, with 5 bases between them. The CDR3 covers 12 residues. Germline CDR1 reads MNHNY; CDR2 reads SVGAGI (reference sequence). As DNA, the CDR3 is TGTGCCAGCAGTTCACAGAATCAGCCCCAGCATTTT. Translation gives CASSSQNQPQHF.

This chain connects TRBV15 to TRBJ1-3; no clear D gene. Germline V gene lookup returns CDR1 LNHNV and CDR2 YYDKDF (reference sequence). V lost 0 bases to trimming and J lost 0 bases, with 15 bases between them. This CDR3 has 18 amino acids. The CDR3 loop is CATSRDLSPKSSGNTIYF. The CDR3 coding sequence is TGTGCCACCAGCAGAGATCTTAGTCCGAAGAGCTCTGGAAACACCATATATTTT.

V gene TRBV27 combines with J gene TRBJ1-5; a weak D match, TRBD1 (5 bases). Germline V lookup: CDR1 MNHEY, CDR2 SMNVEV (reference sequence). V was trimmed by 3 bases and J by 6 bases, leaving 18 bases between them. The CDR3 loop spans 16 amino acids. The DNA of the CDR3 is TGTGCCAGCAGTTTTGTGGGGCGGGGATTAGTTCAGCCCCAGCATTTT. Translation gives CASSFVGRGLVQPQHF.

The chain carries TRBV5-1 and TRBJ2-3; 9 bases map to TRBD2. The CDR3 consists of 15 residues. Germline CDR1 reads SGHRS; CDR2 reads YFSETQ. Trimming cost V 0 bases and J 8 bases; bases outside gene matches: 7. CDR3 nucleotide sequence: TGCGCCAGCAGCTTGGTCGCGGGGGGGCAGCGTACGCAGTATTTT. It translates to CASSLVAGGQRTQYF. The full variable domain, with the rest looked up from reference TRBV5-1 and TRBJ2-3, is KAGVTQTPRYLIKTRGQQVTLSCSPISGHRSVSWYQQTPGQGLQFLFEYFSETQRNKGNFPGRFSGRQFSNSRSEMNVSTLELGDSALYLCASSLVAGGQRTQYFGPGTRLTVL.

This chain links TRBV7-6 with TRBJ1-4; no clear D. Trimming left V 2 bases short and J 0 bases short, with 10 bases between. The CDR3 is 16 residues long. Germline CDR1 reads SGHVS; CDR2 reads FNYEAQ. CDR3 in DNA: TGTGCCAGCAGCTTATCGGGGATTGCAACTAATGAAAAACTGTTTTTT. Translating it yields CASSLSGIATNEKLFF.

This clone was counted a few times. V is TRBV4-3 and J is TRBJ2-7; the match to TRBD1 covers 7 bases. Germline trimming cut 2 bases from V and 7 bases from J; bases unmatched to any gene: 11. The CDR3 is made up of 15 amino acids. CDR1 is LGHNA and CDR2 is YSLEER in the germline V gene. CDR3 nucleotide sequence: TGCGCCAGCAGCCAAAGGACAGGACCGCCTCGGGAGCAGTACTTC. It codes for CASSQRTGPPREQYF.

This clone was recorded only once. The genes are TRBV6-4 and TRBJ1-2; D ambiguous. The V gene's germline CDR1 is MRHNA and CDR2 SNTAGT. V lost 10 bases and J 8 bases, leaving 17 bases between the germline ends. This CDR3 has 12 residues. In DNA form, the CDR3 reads TGTGCCACCTACAGCGCAGGAGGAGGCTACACCTTC. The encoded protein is CATYSAGGGYTF.

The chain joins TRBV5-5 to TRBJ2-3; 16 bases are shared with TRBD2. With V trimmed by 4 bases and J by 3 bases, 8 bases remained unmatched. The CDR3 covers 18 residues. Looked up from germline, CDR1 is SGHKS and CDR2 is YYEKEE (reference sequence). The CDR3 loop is CASSRGTSGGASTDTQYF. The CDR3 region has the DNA TGTGCCAGCAGCCGCGGGACTAGCGGGGGGGCCTCGACAGATACGCAGTATTTT.

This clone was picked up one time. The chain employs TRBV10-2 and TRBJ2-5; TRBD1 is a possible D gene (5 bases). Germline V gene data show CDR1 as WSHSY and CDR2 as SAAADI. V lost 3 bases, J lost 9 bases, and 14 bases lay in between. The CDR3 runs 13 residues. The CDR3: CASSDLDKMAQYF. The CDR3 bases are TGCGCCAGCAGTGATTTGGACAAAATGGCCCAGTACTTC.

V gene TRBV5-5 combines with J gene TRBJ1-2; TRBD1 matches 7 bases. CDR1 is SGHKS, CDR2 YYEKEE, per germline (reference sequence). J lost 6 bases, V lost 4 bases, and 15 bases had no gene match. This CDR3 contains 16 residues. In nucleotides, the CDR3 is TGTGCCAGCAGCCAACCTGGTTCTGACAGGGCGGATGGCTACACCTTC. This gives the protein CASSQPGSDRADGYTF.

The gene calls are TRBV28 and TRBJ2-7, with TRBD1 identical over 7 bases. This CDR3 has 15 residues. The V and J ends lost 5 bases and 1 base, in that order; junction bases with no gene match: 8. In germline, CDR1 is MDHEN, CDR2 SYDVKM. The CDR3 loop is CASSVGTDGSYEQYF. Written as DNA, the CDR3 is TGTGCCAGCAGTGTCGGGACAGACGGATCCTACGAGCAGTACTTC.

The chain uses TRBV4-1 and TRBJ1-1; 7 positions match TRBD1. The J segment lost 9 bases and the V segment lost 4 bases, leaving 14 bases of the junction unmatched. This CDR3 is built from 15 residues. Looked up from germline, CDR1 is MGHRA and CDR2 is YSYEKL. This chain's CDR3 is CASSRQPGTESQAFF. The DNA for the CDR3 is TGCGCCAGCAGCCGCCAACCCGGGACAGAGAGTCAAGCTTTCTTT.

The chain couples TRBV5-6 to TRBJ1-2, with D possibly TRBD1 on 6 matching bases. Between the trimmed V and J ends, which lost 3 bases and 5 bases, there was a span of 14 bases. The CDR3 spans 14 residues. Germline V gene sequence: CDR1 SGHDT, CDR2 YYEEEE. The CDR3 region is CASSWQGLGYGYTF. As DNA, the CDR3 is TGTGCCAGCAGCTGGCAGGGGCTAGGGTATGGCTACACCTTC.

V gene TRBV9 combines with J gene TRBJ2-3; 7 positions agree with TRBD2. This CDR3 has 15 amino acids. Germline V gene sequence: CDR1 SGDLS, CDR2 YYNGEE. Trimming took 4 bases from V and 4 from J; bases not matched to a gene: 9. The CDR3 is CASSPYGGGSDTQYF. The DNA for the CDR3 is TGTGCCAGCAGCCCCTATGGGGGGGGATCAGATACGCAGTATTTT.

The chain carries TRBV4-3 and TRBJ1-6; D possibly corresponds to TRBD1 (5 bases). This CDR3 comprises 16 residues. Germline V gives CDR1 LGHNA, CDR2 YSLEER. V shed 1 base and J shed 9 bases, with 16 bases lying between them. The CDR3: CASSQGISGMGSPLHF. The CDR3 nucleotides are TGCGCCAGCAGCCAAGGTATTTCAGGGATGGGTTCACCCCTCCACTTT.

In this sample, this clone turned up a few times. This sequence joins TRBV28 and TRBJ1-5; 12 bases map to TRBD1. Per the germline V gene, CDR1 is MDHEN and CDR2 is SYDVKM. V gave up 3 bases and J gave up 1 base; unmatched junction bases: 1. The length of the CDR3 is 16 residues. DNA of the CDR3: TGTGCCAGCAGTTTGGGACAGGGGGCAAGCAATCAGCCCCAGCATTTT. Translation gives CASSLGQGASNQPQHF.

CDR3 nucleotide sequence: TGCGCCAGCAGCTTAAGTCCCCAGATGAACACTGAAGCTTTCTTT. It specifies CASSLSPQMNTEAFF. The V call is TRBV5-1, the J call TRBJ1-1; D is unclear. Trimming cost V 2 bases and J 0 bases, with 11 bases left between them. This CDR3 is 15 amino acids long. Germline V gene lookup returns CDR1 SGHRS and CDR2 YFSETQ.

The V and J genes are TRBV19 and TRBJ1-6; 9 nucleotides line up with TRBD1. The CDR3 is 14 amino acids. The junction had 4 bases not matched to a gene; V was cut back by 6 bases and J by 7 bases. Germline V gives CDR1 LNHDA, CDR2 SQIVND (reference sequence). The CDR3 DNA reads TGTGCCAGTAGCCTCGGGACAGGGAATTCACCCCTCCACTTT. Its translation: CASSLGTGNSPLHF.

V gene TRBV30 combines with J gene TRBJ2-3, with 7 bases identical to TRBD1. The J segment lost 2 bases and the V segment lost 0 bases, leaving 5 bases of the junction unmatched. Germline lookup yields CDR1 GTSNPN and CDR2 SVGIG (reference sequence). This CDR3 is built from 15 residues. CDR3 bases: TGTGCCTGGAGTGTACAACAGGGGCACACAGATACGCAGTATTTT. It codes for CAWSVQQGHTDTQYF. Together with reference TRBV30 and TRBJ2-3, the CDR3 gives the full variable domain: SQTIHQWPATLVQPVGSPLSLECTVEGTSNPNLYWYRQAAGRGLQLLFYSVGIGQISSEVPQNLSASRPQDRQFILSSKKLLLSDSGFYLCAWSVQQGHTDTQYFGPGTRLTVL.

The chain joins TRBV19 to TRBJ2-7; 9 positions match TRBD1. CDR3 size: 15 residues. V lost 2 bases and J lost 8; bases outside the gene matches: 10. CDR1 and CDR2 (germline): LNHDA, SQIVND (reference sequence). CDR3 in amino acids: CASSIYYRGPIKQYF. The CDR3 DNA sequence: TGTGCCAGTAGTATATATTACAGGGGGCCGATCAAGCAGTACTTC.